One and the same sample provided the 21 T cell receptor beta chains below, sequenced in a study of cytomegalovirus exposure and HLA in healthy donors (dated by TCRdb to 2016 to 2017). The method was the immunoSEQ multiplex PCR assay. What TCRdb holds here is the immuneACCESS table cut down to in-frame rearrangements. Part of the clones is not present; checked against another copy, under half of the missing clones reflect an unresolved V gene, and the others are unexplained. This sample comprises approximately 180,000 clones, approximately 86% of them detected only once. The ten biggest clones cover 2.7% of the sample. Sequencing was done on a sample of PBMCs. Receptors were obtained from a young man in good health and CMV-seropositive.

This clone was seen once. The chain recombines TRBV9 with TRBJ2-2, with 7 bases aligning to TRBD2. In germline, CDR1 is SGDLS, CDR2 YYNGEE. V lost 7 bases and J lost 2; bases outside the gene matches: 8. This CDR3 comprises 15 residues. Here the CDR3 DNA reads TGTGCCAGCGCAGTAGCGGGCGGAAACACCGGGGAGCTGTTTTTT. Translating gives CASAVAGGNTGELFF. Combining the CDR3 with reference TRBV9 and TRBJ2-2 gives the whole variable domain DSGVTQTPKHLITATGQRVTLRCSPRSGDLSVYWYQQSLDQGLQFLIQYYNGEERAKGNILERFSAQQFPDLHSELNLSSLELGDSALYFCASAVAGGNTGELFFGEGSRLTVL.

The chain couples TRBV6-5 to TRBJ2-2; D gene unclear. Germline V lookup: CDR1 MNHEY, CDR2 SVGAGI. The CDR3 has 16 amino acids. V lost 0 bases and J 8 bases, leaving 16 bases between the germline ends. DNA for the CDR3: TGTGCCAGCAGTTACTCGCGTTTTGGTGGAGTGGGGGAGCTGTTTTTT. Translated: CASSYSRFGGVGELFF.

With respect to this clone: A read error may produce the germline difference seen at one junction end. This rearrangement joins TRBV7-9 to TRBJ2-7; 7 bases agree with TRBD1. The V gene's germline CDR1 is SEHNR and CDR2 FQNEAQ (reference sequence). The CDR3 loop spans 11 amino acids. The CDR3 protein is CASSPWGQTDF. The CDR3 DNA reads as TGTGCCAGCAGCCCCTGGGGACAGACTGACTTC.

The rearrangement links TRBV18 to TRBJ2-3; tentative D call: TRBD2 (7 bases). Trimming removed 3 bases at V and 5 bases at J, with 18 bases between. CDR1 and CDR2 from the germline V gene are KGHSH and LQKENI. The CDR3 is 16 amino acids. CDR3 DNA: TGTGCCAGCTCACCGCCACAGGGAGCGGGGATAGATACGCAGTATTTT. Its translation is CASSPPQGAGIDTQYF.

V usage is TRBV9 and J usage is TRBJ2-7, with 16 positions matching TRBD2. Germline V gives CDR1 SGDLS, CDR2 YYNGEE. The CDR3 has 16 residues. The J segment lost 4 bases and the V segment lost 4 bases, leaving 5 bases of the junction unmatched. The CDR3 DNA sequence: TGTGCCAGCAGCATCGGGACTAGCGGGGGGGTTTACGAGCAGTACTTC. This encodes CASSIGTSGGVYEQYF.

This rearrangement joins TRBV4-3 to TRBJ2-1; weak D call: TRBD1 (6 bases). Germline assignment: CDR1 LGHNA and CDR2 YSLEER. CDR3 length equals 16 residues. V was shortened by 5 bases and J by 7 bases, with 21 bases between the two germline ends. This CDR3 reads CASSYSYPGTSNEQFF. The DNA of the CDR3 is TGCGCCAGCAGCTACAGTTACCCAGGGACATCGAATGAGCAGTTCTTC.

The V gene is TRBV2, the J gene TRBJ2-3; TRBD2 aligns across 10 bases. Trimming took 1 base from V and 5 from J; bases not matched to a gene: 3. In germline, CDR1 is SNHLY, CDR2 FYNNEI. CDR3 length: 15 amino acids. This chain's CDR3 is CASSEDLAGVDTQYF. CDR3 sequence (DNA): TGTGCCAGCAGTGAAGATCTAGCGGGAGTAGATACGCAGTATTTT.

Here the CDR3 reads CASSLRYRGVISYNEQFF. The CDR3 DNA reads as TGTGCCAGCAGCTTGCGGTATCGCGGGGTGATAAGCTACAATGAGCAGTTCTTC. The chain uses TRBV5-6 and TRBJ2-1; possible D gene TRBD2, 6 bases. V was clipped by 1 base and J by 3 bases, with 20 bases between them. Germline-derived CDR1 and CDR2 are SGHDT and YYEEEE. This CDR3 is built from 18 residues.

V usage is TRBV6-6 and J usage is TRBJ1-5; D is undetermined. CDR3 length: 15 residues. CDR1 and CDR2 (germline): MNHNY, SVGAGI (reference sequence). Trimming removed 2 bases from V and 4 bases from J, with 12 bases in between. The DNA for the CDR3 is TGTGCCAGCAGTTACCCCGGACTGAATAATCAGCCCCAGCATTTT. Translation: CASSYPGLNNQPQHF.

The chain is built from TRBV28 and TRBJ2-1, with 8 bases identical to TRBD2. The CDR3 sequence is 17 residues long. Germline-derived CDR1 and CDR2 are MDHEN and SYDVKM. V gave up 4 bases and J gave up 9 bases; unmatched junction bases: 17. The DNA of the CDR3 is TGTGCCAGCAGTTCAGCTGCGGCGGGAGGAGGGGTCGGTGAGCAGTTCTTC. Translating it yields CASSSAAAGGGVGEQFF.

The chain combines TRBV28 with TRBJ1-1; D possibly corresponds to TRBD1 (6 bases). V lost 6 bases and J 4 bases, leaving 12 bases between the germline ends. CDR3 length: 13 amino acids. Germline CDR1 is MDHEN and CDR2 is SYDVKM. CDR3 in DNA: TGTGCCAGCAGACCCACAGGGAGCACTGAAGCTTTCTTT. It translates to CASRPTGSTEAFF.

J is TRBJ2-1 and V is TRBV7-3, with TRBD2 matching over 8 bases. Germline V gives CDR1 SGHTA, CDR2 FQGTGA. V shed 8 bases and J 8 bases; nucleotides not matched to a gene: 8. This CDR3 is 13 amino acids long. DNA for the CDR3: TGTGCCAGCGCCAGCGGGAGTCACGATGAGCAGTTCTTC. It encodes CASASGSHDEQFF. The entire variable domain, with the rest obtained from reference TRBV7-3 and TRBJ2-1, is as follows: GAGVSQTPSNKVTEKGKYVELRCDPISGHTALYWYRQSLGQGPEFLIYFQGTGAADDSGLPNDRFFAVRPEGSVSTLKIQRTERGDSAVYLCASASGSHDEQFFGPGTRLTVL.

The rearrangement links TRBV5-4 to TRBJ1-1; D is uncertain. The CDR3 loop spans 13 amino acids. The germline CDR1 and CDR2 sequences are SGHNT and YYREEE (reference sequence). The ends were cut back, 1 base at V and 12 bases at J, with 16 bases in the middle. CDR3 sequence (DNA): TGTGCCAGCAGCTTGAGTTTAGTAGATGAGACTTTCTTT. Translating gives CASSLSLVDETFF.

DNA of the CDR3: TGTGCCACCACGGGACAGATCTACGAGCAGTACTTC. This gives the protein CATTGQIYEQYF. The rearrangement links TRBV6-6 to TRBJ2-7; 7 nucleotides agree with TRBD1. Per germline, CDR1 MNHNY and CDR2 SVGAGI (reference sequence). The trim removed 10 bases at V and 3 bases at J, leaving 6 bases unmatched. The CDR3 length is 12 residues.

This clone was seen ten or more times. The rearrangement uses TRBV7-3 and TRBJ2-5, with a weak D call TRBD2 (6 bases). This CDR3 comprises 14 residues. The V end was cut by 4 bases, the J end by 5 bases, with 14 bases between. The germline CDR1 and CDR2 sequences are SGHTA and FQGTGA. CDR3 loop: CASSSGGPGETQYF. The CDR3 region has the DNA TGTGCCAGCAGCTCCGGAGGGCCGGGGGAGACCCAGTACTTC.

The chain uses TRBV5-1 and TRBJ2-1; weak D call: TRBD2 (5 bases). Germline lookup yields CDR1 SGHRS and CDR2 YFSETQ. The CDR3 spans 17 residues. V lost 4 bases and J lost 2, with 19 bases in between. As DNA, the CDR3 is TGCGCCAGCAGCGCGGGTTTGTACAGAAGCCCCTACAATGAGCAGTTCTTC. This encodes CASSAGLYRSPYNEQFF. Based on the CDR3 plus reference TRBV5-1 and TRBJ2-1, the full variable domain is KAGVTQTPRYLIKTRGQQVTLSCSPISGHRSVSWYQQTPGQGLQFLFEYFSETQRNKGNFPGRFSGRQFSNSRSEMNVSTLELGDSALYLCASSAGLYRSPYNEQFFGPGTRLTVL.

The chain joins TRBV19 to TRBJ2-7; a weak D match, TRBD1 (6 bases). The germline CDR1 and CDR2 sequences are LNHDA and SQIVND (reference sequence). The CDR3 covers 13 residues. Deletions cut 11 bases from V and 1 base from J, with 15 bases between. CDR3 residues: CAVSRGPSYEQYF. The CDR3 DNA reads TGTGCCGTTAGCAGGGGACCTTCCTACGAGCAGTACTTC.

V usage is TRBV7-9 and J usage is TRBJ1-1; no clear D. This CDR3 has 11 residues. Germline CDR1 and CDR2: SEHNR and FQNEAQ (reference sequence). V lost 8 bases to trimming and J lost 3 bases, with 7 bases between them. CDR3 coding DNA: TGTGCCAGCGAGGGATACACTGAAGCTTTCTTT. Amino acid sequence: CASEGYTEAFF.

A few counts support this clone. The chain combines TRBV7-8 with TRBJ2-2, with 7 bases fitting TRBD2. Germline V gives CDR1 SGHVS, CDR2 FQNEAQ. The V segment lost 5 bases and the J segment 0 bases; nucleotides outside the gene matches: 6. The CDR3 runs to 16 residues. Here the CDR3 reads CASSQLASTNTGELFF. The DNA for the CDR3 is TGTGCCAGCAGCCAACTAGCGTCAACGAACACCGGGGAGCTGTTTTTT.

This clone came up many times. The gene calls are TRBV7-9 and TRBJ1-4; D is unclear. Trimming took off 5 bases at V and 3 bases at J, with 13 bases between the two ends. This CDR3 comprises 15 residues. CDR1 is SEHNR and CDR2 is FQNEAQ in the germline V gene (reference sequence). CDR3 in DNA: TGTGCCAGCAGCGAAGGAGTCGCATCTAATGAAAAACTGTTTTTT. It specifies CASSEGVASNEKLFF. Looking up the rest from reference TRBV7-9 and TRBJ1-4 gives the full variable domain: DTGVSQNPRHKITKRGQNVTFRCDPISEHNRLYWYRQTLGQGPEFLTYFQNEAQLEKSRLLSDRFSAERPKGSFSTLEIQRTEQGDSAMYLCASSEGVASNEKLFFGSGTQLSVL.

This rearrangement joins TRBV2 to TRBJ2-7, with 8 bases aligning to TRBD2. CDR3 length equals 15 residues. Per germline, CDR1 SNHLY and CDR2 FYNNEI. V was clipped by 3 bases and J by 6 bases; unmatched bases: 10. The CDR3 is CASSEKEAGALEQYF. CDR3 nucleotide sequence: TGTGCCAGCAGTGAGAAGGAAGCGGGAGCTCTCGAGCAGTACTTC.